This entry lists 20 T cell receptor beta chains sequenced from one sample in a study of blood T cells in healthy people across ages. Primers used in a second PCR of about 6 to 11 cycles were a sample-barcoded 5' primer and a J-beta primer mix. MiXCR, applied by TCRdb to the 5' RACE reads, yields one record per CDR3 protein. In the table there are some 1.8 million distinct CDR3 sequences, roughly two fifths of which are singletons. Specimen: blood. The receptors shown here come from a human donor in good health.

As regards this clonotype: The junction does not match germline at one end; this may be a read error. V usage is TRBV6-5 and J usage is TRBJ1-5, with D perhaps matching TRBD1 (6 bases). Germline CDR1 and CDR2: MNHEY and SVGAGI. The CDR3 runs 14 residues. In DNA, the CDR3 is TGTGCCGGCAGACCGACAGGTTTAAATCAGCCCCAGCATTTT. Protein product: CAGRPTGLNQPQHF.

This clonotype was recorded a few times. This chain links TRBV7-2 with TRBJ2-7; TRBD1 might be the D (7 bases). Germline V gene sequence: CDR1 SGHTA, CDR2 FQGNSA. V lost 0 bases and J 3 bases, leaving 15 bases between the germline ends. The CDR3 consists of 16 residues. CDR3 nucleotides: TGTGCCAGCAGCTTAGCGCTAGGACAGGAGGGCTACGAGCAGTACTTC. It codes for CASSLALGQEGYEQYF.

This clonotype came up a few times. The chain has TRBV15 and TRBJ2-7, with D perhaps assigned TRBD1 or TRBD2 (5 bases each). The CDR3 contains 12 residues. V was trimmed by 3 bases and J by 6 bases, leaving 9 bases between them. Germline loops: CDR1 LNHNV, CDR2 YYDKDF (reference sequence). The DNA for the CDR3 is TGTGCCACCAGCAGGGGGGTGGGCGAGCAGTACTTC. Its protein is CATSRGVGEQYF.

The V gene is TRBV5-1, the J gene TRBJ2-4; the D call may be TRBD1 or TRBD2 (6 bases each). The V end lost 0 bases, the J end lost 13 bases, and 20 bases lay between the germline ends. CDR3 length: 15 amino acids. Per the germline V gene, CDR1 is SGHRS and CDR2 is YFSETQ. CDR3 DNA: TGCGCCAGCAGCTTGGGGTCGACGGGGGCAGATACGCAGTACTTC. Residues: CASSLGSTGADTQYF.

This clonotype was observed a single time. This chain joins TRBV5-5 and TRBJ2-3, with 11 bases matching TRBD1. V shed 4 bases, J shed 10 bases, and the junction held 8 bases outside the gene matches. CDR1 is SGHKS, CDR2 YYEKEE, per germline (reference sequence). The CDR3 is 14 amino acids. CDR3 region: CASSLGQGAGAQYF. CDR3 sequence (DNA): TGTGCCAGCAGCCTCGGACAGGGGGCAGGGGCGCAGTATTTT.

This clonotype was counted only a few times. This chain uses TRBV5-6 with TRBJ2-1, with D uncertain. Trimming cost V 3 bases and J 2 bases, with 12 bases left between them. CDR1 is SGHDT, CDR2 YYEEEE, per germline. This CDR3 contains 15 residues. The DNA of the CDR3 is TGTGCCAGCAGCTCAGAGGTCCTGACCTACAATGAGCAGTTCTTC. Protein: CASSSEVLTYNEQFF.

This clonotype has a count of ten or more. The CDR3 reads CASTTLGVPTYEQYF. Written as DNA, the CDR3 is TGTGCCAGCACTACCCTGGGGGTTCCTACCTACGAGCAGTACTTC. The V call is TRBV6-5, the J call TRBJ2-7; D tentatively reads TRBD1 or TRBD2 (5 bases each). The CDR3 sequence is 15 residues long. With 7 bases removed from V and 2 bases from J, the gap between germline ends came to 18 bases. Germline CDR1 and CDR2: MNHEY and SVGAGI.

The CDR3 protein is CASSQDELFMNTEAFF. The CDR3 nucleotides are TGCGCCAGCAGCCAAGACGAACTATTTATGAACACTGAAGCTTTCTTT. The rearrangement uses TRBV4-3 and TRBJ1-1; D not certain. Germline CDR1 reads LGHNA; CDR2 reads YSLEER. This CDR3 has 16 amino acids. The germline V and J ends were trimmed by 0 bases and 0 bases, with 11 bases remaining between them.

Note on this clonotype: A read error may account for a junction end that differs from germline. This sequence joins TRBV7-2 and TRBJ1-5; D may be TRBD1 (6 bases). Germline V CDR1 and CDR2: SGHTA, FQGNSA. The CDR3 has 15 residues. The CDR3 DNA is TGTGCCAGCAGCTTACGGCCAGGGGAGAATCAGCCCCGGCATTTT. Encoded protein: CASSLRPGENQPRHF. The variable domain in full, with the rest retrieved from reference TRBV7-2 and TRBJ1-5, is GAGVSQSPSNKVTEKGKDVELRCDPISGHTALYWYRQSLGQGLEFLIYFQGNSAPDKSGLPSDRFSAERTGGSVSTLTIQRTQQEDSAVYLCASSLRPGENQPRHFGDGTRLSIL.

This clonotype was seen more than once but under ten times. The chain has TRBV15 and TRBJ1-1; D not certain. The V end was cut by 1 base, the J end by 7 bases, with 10 bases between. The CDR3 contains 13 residues. CDR1 LNHNV and CDR2 YYDKDF come from the germline V gene (reference sequence). CDR3 amino acids: CATSRGAGFEAFF. Here the CDR3 DNA reads TGTGCCACCAGCAGAGGTGCGGGTTTTGAAGCTTTCTTT.

The V and J genes are TRBV12-3 or TRBV12-4 and TRBJ1-4; D gene unclear. Trimming cost V 0 bases and J 4 bases, with 12 bases left between them. The CDR3 covers 16 residues. Here the CDR3 DNA reads TGTGCCAGCAGTTTAGCTTTTGGGCAGCTTAATGAAAAACTGTTTTTT. Translation: CASSLAFGQLNEKLFF.

CDR3 sequence: CASSQGTVSRIQYF. The CDR3 nucleotides read TGTGCCAGCAGCCAAGGGACAGTCAGTCGGATTCAGTACTTC. The chain combines TRBV3-1 with TRBJ2-4; D is perhaps TRBD1 (6 bases). The V gene's germline CDR1 is LGHDT and CDR2 YNNKEL (reference sequence). This CDR3 spans 14 amino acids. V lost 1 base to trimming and J lost 10 bases, with 14 bases between them.

The J gene is TRBJ2-3, the V gene TRBV28, with D perhaps matching TRBD1 (6 bases). The germline V and J ends were trimmed by 7 bases and 11 bases, with 28 bases remaining between them. The V gene's germline CDR1 is MDHEN and CDR2 SYDVKM. The length of the CDR3 is 16 residues. The CDR3, as DNA: TGTGCCAGCAAAGAACAGGGTTGGGGGTATCCCTACGAGCAGTATTTT. Its protein product is CASKEQGWGYPYEQYF.

This clonotype occurred a few times. J is TRBJ2-3 and V is TRBV2; TRBD2 matches at 12 bases. This CDR3 is built from 15 residues. Germline CDR1 and CDR2: SNHLY and FYNNEI. Trimming cost V 10 bases and J 3 bases; bases outside gene matches: 8. CDR3 nucleotide sequence: TGTGCCATCCTCCCGACTAGCGGGGGAACAGATACGCAGTATTTT. Translating it yields CAILPTSGGTDTQYF.

This clonotype was seen only a few times. This chain connects TRBV29-1 to TRBJ2-1; TRBD2 agrees at 11 bases. The CDR3 has 16 residues. Looked up from germline, CDR1 is SQVTM and CDR2 is ANQGSEA. V gave up 7 bases and J gave up 4 bases; unmatched junction bases: 12. CDR3 region: CSALPLAGGLYNEQFF. DNA for the CDR3: TGCAGCGCCTTACCCCTAGCGGGGGGCCTTTACAATGAGCAGTTCTTC.

This clonotype was seen a few times. This rearrangement joins TRBV20-1 to TRBJ2-3; TRBD2 aligns across 7 bases. The CDR3 has 14 residues. V shed 1 base and J 5 bases; nucleotides not matched to a gene: 6. Germline assignment: CDR1 DFQATT and CDR2 SNEGSKA (reference sequence). The CDR3 spells CSARVAGVVDTQYF. The CDR3 nucleotides are TGCAGTGCTAGAGTTGCGGGGGTAGTAGATACGCAGTATTTT.

This clonotype was detected only a few times. As DNA, the CDR3 is TGTGCCAGCAGCGTAGATACAAAGTACGAGCAGTACTTC. This translates into CASSVDTKYEQYF. J is TRBJ2-5 and V is TRBV9; no definite D call. The J call may be incorrect, as the DNA end agrees better with TRBJ2-7. CDR3 size: 13 residues. Germline V CDR1 and CDR2: SGDLS, YYNGEE.

Only a few counts were recorded for this clonotype. The gene calls are TRBV12-3 or TRBV12-4 and TRBJ2-1, with 10 bases identical to TRBD2. V gave up 3 bases and J gave up 7 bases; unmatched junction bases: 9. CDR3 length: 16 residues. The CDR3 sequence: CASSFTGTSVLNEQFF. CDR3 DNA sequence: TGTGCCAGCAGTTTTACCGGGACTAGCGTTTTAAATGAGCAGTTCTTC.

This clonotype was recorded a few times. The DNA for the CDR3 is TGTGCCAGCAGCGAGGGACAGGGACAAGAGACCCAGTACTTC. This codes for CASSEGQGQETQYF. The rearrangement links TRBV7-2 to TRBJ2-5; TRBD1 agrees at 9 bases. The V gene's germline CDR1 is SGHTA and CDR2 FQGNSA. The CDR3 length is 14 residues. V was pared by 5 bases and J by 2 bases, with 3 bases of the junction left unmatched. Full variable domain (remainder filled in from reference TRBV7-2 and TRBJ2-5): GAGVSQSPSNKVTEKGKDVELRCDPISGHTALYWYRQSLGQGLEFLIYFQGNSAPDKSGLPSDRFSAERTGGSVSTLTIQRTQQEDSAVYLCASSEGQGQETQYFGPGTRLLVL.

This clonotype occurred a few times. V is TRBV5-5 and J is TRBJ2-7; 7 nucleotides match TRBD1. CDR3 length: 14 residues. Per germline, CDR1 SGHKS and CDR2 YYEKEE (reference sequence). V shed 4 bases and J 4 bases; nucleotides not matched to a gene: 8. CDR3 sequence (DNA): TGTGCCAGCAGCAAGACAGGGCCAACATACGAGCAGTACTTC. Translated, it gives CASSKTGPTYEQYF. The full variable domain, with the rest looked up from reference TRBV5-5 and TRBJ2-7, is DAGVTQSPTHLIKTRGQQVTLRCSPISGHKSVSWYQQVLGQGPQFIFQYYEKEERGRGNFPDRFSARQFPNYSSELNVNALLLGDSALYLCASSKTGPTYEQYFGPGTRLTVT.